This T cell receptor (beta chain) was captured in a study of identical twins. Study conclusions and caveats: Where beta out-of-frame sequences were concerned, excess twin sharing was weaker.

From the 5' RACE reads, TCRdb called clonotypes with MiXCR, one entry per CDR3 protein. In the table there are 300,000 to 400,000 distinct CDR3 sequences, roughly an eighth of which are singletons. This clonotype has more than one count but fewer than ten. The antigen remains undetermined. The germline gives CDR1 SGHTA, CDR2 FQGNSA. The CDR3 is made up of 14 amino acids. Losses at the gene ends were 3 bases for V and 8 bases for J; bases not matched to a gene: 4. Separately, the same data were catalogued under a study of yellow fever vaccine responses in identical twins.

Sequencing was done on a sample of CD8+ T cells sorted from blood. This sequence originates from a woman aged 18-29 years in good health. The V call is TRBV7-2, the J call TRBJ2-1; 10 bases map to TRBD2. CDR3 in amino acids: CASSFTSGNHEQFF. Here the CDR3 DNA reads TGTGCCAGCAGCTTTACTAGCGGGAACCATGAGCAGTTCTTC.